This T cell receptor (beta chain) was sequenced for a study of beta chain features in type 1 diabetes. Study-wide results and limits: Diminished insertions and augmented deletions at VDJ junctions characterized type 1 diabetes patients. Shorter TCRB CDR3s, moderately but significantly so, were found in Type 1 diabetes patients in all four CD4+ subsets. Cells that show high TCR expression could be over-represented by cDNA sequencing. Compared with healthy donors, patients appeared to share more similar naive, central memory and regulatory TCRB repertoires.

Comment on this clone: The antigen is undetermined.

Donors contributed one heparinised blood draw apiece, averaging about 116 mL. This CDR3 contains 14 residues. Germline V lookup: CDR1 SGHNT, CDR2 YYREEE (reference sequence). The V and J ends lost 6 bases and 3 bases respectively, with 13 bases between them. Of the isolated RNA, all was reverse transcribed, and so the sequenced material was expressed TCRB transcripts. Method: immunoSEQ multiplex PCR; TCRdb's copy keeps in-frame clones and lacks some. The sample includes 150,000 to 190,000 clones, 10% to 13% seen only once; the top ten take approximately 0.5%. The clonotype originates from a man in his thirties or forties with type 1 diabetes. The specimen was central memory CD4+ T cells from blood. The V and J genes are TRBV5-4 and TRBJ1-5, with D maybe TRBD1 (5 bases). CDR3 in amino acids: CASNPTGSNQPQHF. The CDR3 DNA reads TGTGCCAGCAACCCTACAGGTTCCAATCAGCCCCAGCATTTT.